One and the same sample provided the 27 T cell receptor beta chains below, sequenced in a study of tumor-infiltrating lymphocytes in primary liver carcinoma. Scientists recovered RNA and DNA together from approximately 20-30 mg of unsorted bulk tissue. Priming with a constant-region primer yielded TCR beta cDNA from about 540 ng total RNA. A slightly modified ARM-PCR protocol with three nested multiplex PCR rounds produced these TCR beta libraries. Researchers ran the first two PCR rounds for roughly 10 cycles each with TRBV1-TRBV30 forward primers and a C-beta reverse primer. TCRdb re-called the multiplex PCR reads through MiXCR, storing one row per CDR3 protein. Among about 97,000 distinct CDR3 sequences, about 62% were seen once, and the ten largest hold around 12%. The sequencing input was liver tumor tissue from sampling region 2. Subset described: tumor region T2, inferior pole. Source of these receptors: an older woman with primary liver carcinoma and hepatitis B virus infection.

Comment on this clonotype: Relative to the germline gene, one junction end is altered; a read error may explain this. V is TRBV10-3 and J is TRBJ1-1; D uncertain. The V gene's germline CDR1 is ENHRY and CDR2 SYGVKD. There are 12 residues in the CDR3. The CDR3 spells CAINEPGTKAFF. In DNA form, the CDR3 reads TGTGCCATCAATGAGCCGGGCACTAAAGCTTTCTTT.

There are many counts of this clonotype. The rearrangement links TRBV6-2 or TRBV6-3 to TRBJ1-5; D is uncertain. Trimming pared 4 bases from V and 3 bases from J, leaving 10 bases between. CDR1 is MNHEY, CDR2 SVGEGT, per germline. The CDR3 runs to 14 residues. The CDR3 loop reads CASSLVALNQPQHF. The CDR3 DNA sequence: TGTGCCAGCAGTTTGGTTGCCCTCAATCAGCCCCAGCATTTT.

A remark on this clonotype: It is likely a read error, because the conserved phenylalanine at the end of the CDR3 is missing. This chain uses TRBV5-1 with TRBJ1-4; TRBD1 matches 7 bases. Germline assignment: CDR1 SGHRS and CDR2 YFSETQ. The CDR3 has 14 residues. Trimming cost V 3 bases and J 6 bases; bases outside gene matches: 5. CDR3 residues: CASSSSGTDEKLFL. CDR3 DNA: TGCGCCAGCAGCTCATCCGGGACAGATGAAAAACTGTTTTTA.

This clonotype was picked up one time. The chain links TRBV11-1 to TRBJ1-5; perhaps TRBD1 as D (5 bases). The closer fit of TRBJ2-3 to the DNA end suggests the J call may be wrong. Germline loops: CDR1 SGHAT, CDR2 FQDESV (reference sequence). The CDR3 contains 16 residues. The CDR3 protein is CASSLPYRTWSQPQYF. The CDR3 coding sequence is TGTGCCAGCAGCCTACCATATAGGACATGGAGCCAGCCCCAGTATTTT.

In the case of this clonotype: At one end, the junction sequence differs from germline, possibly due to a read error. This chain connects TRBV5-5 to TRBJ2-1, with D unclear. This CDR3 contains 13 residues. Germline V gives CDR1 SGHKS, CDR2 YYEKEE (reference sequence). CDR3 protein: CASSFYVYNERFF. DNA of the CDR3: TGTGCCAGCAGCTTTTATGTATACAATGAGCGGTTCTTC.

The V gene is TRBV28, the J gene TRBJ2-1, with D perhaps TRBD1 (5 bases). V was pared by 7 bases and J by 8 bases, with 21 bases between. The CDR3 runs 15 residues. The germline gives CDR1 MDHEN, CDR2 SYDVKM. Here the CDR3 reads CASTKGVRRDYEQFF. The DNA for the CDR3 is TGTGCCAGCACCAAAGGGGTCCGTAGGGATTATGAGCAGTTCTTC.

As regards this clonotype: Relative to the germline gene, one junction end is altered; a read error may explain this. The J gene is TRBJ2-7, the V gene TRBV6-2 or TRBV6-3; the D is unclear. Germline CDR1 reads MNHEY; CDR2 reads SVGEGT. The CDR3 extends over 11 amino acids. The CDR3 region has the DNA TGTACCAGCAGTGAGGACTACGAGCAGTACTTC. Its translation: CTSSEDYEQYF.

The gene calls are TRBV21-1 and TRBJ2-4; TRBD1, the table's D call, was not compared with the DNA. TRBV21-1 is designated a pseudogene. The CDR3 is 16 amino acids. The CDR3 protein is CASSPPQGAFWDIQYF. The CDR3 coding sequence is TGTGCCAGCAGCCCACCACAGGGGGCATTCTGGGACATTCAGTACTTC.

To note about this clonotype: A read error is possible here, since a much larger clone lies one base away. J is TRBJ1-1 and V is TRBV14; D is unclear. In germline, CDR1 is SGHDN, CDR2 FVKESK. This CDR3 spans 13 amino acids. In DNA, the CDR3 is TGTGCCTGCAGCCAAGATCGCGCGGACCAGGCTTTCTTT. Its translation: CACSQDRADQAFF.

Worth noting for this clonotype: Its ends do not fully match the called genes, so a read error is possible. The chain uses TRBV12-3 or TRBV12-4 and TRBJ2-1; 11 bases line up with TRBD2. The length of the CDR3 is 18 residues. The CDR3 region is CANSLYPGLAGGGNEQFF. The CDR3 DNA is TGTGCCAACAGTTTATACCCGGGGCTAGCGGGAGGCGGTAATGAGCAGTTCTTC.

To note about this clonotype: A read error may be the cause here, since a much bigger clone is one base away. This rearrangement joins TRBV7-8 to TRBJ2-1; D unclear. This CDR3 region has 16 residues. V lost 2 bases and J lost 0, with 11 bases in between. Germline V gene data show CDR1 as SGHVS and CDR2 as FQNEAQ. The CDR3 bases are TGTGCCAGCAGCTTAAGGATCGCGAGCTCCTACAATGAGCAGTTCTTC. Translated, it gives CASSLRIASSYNEQFF.

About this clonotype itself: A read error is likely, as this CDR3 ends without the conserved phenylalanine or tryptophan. CDR3 protein: CDSSVGYNEQFS. The CDR3 DNA sequence: TGTGACAGCAGTGTGGGCTACAATGAACAGTTCTCC. This chain joins TRBV11-3 and TRBJ2-1, with D unclear. Germline loops: CDR1 SGHNT, CDR2 YENEEA. The CDR3 consists of 12 residues.

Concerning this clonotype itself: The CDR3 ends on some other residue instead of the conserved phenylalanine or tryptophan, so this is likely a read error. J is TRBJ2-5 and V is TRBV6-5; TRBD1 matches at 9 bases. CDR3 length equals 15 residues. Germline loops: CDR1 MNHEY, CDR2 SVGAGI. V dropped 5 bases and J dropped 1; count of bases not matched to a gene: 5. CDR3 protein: CASSVRDRVQETQYL. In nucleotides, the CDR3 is TGTGCCAGCAGTGTCCGGGACAGGGTCCAAGAGACCCAGTACCTC.

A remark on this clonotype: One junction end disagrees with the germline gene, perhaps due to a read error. The CDR3 loop is CASSFVGFQEAQYF. Written as DNA, the CDR3 is TGTGCCAGCAGTTTTGTAGGGTTTCAAGAGGCCCAGTACTTC. The chain joins TRBV28 to TRBJ2-5, with D unclear. CDR1 is MDHEN, CDR2 SYDVKM, per germline. The CDR3 spans 14 residues.

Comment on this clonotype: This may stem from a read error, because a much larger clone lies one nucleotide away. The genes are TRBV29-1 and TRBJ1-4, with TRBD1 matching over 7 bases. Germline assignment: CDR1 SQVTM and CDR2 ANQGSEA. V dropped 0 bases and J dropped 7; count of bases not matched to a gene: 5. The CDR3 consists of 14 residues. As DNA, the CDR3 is TGCAGCGTTGAAGATCAAGACAGGGCTGAAAAACTGTTTTTT. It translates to CSVEDQDRAEKLFF.

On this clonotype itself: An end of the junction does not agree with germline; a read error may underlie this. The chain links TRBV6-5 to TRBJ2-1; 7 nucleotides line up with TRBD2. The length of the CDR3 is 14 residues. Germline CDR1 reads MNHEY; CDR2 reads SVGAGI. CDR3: CASTPPTGGLEQLF. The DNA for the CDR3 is TGTGCAAGCACCCCCCCGACGGGAGGACTCGAGCAGCTCTTC.

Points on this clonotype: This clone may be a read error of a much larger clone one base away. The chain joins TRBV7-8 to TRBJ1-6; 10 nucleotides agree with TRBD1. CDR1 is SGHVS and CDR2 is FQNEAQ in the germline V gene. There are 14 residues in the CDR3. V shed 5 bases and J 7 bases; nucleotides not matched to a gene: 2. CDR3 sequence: CASSLDRGNSPLHF. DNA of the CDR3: TGTGCCAGCAGCCTGGACAGGGGGAATTCACCCCTCCACTTT.

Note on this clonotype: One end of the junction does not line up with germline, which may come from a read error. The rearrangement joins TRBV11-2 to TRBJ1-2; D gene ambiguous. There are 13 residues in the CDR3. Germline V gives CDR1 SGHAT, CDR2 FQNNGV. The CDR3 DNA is TGCGCCACCAGCTTAGGATCACAAGGGGGCTACACCTTC. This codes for CATSLGSQGGYTF.

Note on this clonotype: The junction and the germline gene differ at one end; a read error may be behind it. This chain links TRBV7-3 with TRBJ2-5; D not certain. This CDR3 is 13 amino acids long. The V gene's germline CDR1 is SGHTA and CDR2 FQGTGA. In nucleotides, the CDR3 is TGTGCCAGCAACTTAACTACACAAGAGACCCAGTACTTC. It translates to CASNLTTQETQYF.

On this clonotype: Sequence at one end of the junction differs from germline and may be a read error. CDR3 in DNA: TGCGCCAGCACGACCGGGAGGGTAACCACTTTC. Encoded protein: CASTTGRVTTF. This chain uses TRBV10-2 with TRBJ1-2; no firm D call. CDR1 is WSHSY and CDR2 is SAAADI in the germline V gene. CDR3 length: 11 amino acids.

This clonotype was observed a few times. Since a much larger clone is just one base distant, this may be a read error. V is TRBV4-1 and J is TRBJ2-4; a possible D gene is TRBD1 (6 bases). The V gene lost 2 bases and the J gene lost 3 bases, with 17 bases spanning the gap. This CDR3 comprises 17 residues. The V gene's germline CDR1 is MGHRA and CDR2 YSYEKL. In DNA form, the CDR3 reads TGCGCCAGCAGCCAACTAAACAGGGTTCTAGTCAAAAACATTCAGTACTTC. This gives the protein CASSQLNRVLVKNIQYF.

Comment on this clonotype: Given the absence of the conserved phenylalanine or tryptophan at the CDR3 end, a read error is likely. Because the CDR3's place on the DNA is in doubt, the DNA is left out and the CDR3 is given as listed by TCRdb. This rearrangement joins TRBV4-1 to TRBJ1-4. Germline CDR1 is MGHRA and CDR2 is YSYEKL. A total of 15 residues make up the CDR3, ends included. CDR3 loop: CVSSQEVPSNEKLFS.

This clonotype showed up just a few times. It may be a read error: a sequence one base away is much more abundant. CDR3 region: CASSETRGDGSYNEQFF. CDR3 nucleotide sequence: TGCGCCAGCAGCGAGACTAGGGGGGATGGGTCGTACAATGAGCAGTTCTTC. V is TRBV4-1 and J is TRBJ2-1, with D perhaps TRBD1 or TRBD2 (6 bases each). This CDR3 region has 17 residues. The V end lost 5 bases, the J end lost 4 bases, and 21 bases lay between the germline ends. Germline CDR1 is MGHRA and CDR2 is YSYEKL.

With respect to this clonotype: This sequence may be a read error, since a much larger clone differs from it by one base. The CDR3 nucleotides read TGTGCCAGCAGCTTAGCCCAGGGAGACATTCAGTACTTC. This gives the protein CASSLAQGDIQYF. The chain recombines TRBV11-1 with TRBJ2-4, with D possibly being TRBD1 or TRBD2 (5 bases each). V gave up 0 bases and J gave up 8 bases, with 8 bases separating them. Germline CDR1 reads SGHAT; CDR2 reads FQDESV (reference sequence). The CDR3 is 13 residues long. Drawing the rest from reference TRBV11-1 and TRBJ2-4, the complete variable domain is EAEVAQSPRYKITEKSQAVAFWCDPISGHATLYWYRQILGQGPELLVQFQDESVVDDSQLPKDRFSAERLKGVDSTLKIQPAELGDSAMYLCASSLAQGDIQYFGAGTRLSVL.

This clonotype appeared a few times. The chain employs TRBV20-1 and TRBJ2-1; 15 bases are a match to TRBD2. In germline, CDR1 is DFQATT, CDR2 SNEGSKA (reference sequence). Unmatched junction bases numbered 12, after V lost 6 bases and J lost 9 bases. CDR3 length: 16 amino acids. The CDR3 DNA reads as TGCAGTGCCGCCTCATCGGGACTAGCGGGAGGCGGTGAGCAGTTCTTC. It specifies CSAASSGLAGGGEQFF.

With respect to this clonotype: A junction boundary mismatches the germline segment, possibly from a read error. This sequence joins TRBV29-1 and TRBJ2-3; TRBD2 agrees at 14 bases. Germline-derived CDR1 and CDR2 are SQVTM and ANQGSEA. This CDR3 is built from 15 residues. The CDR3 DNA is TGCAGCGTCACTGGACTAGCGGGGGGCACAGGTACGCAGTATTTT. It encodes CSVTGLAGGTGTQYF.

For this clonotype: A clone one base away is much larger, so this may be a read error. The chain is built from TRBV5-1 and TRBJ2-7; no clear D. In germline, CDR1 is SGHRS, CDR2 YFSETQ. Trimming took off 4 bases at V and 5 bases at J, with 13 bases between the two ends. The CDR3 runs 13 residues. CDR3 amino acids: CASSMIRYDEQYF. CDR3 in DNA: TGCGCCAGCAGCATGATCAGGTACGACGAGCAGTACTTC.